The clone carrying this TCR beta chain was observed a handful of times. Antigen: not known. Trimming took 10 bases from V and 3 from J, leaving 16 bases between them. This CDR3 region has 13 residues. Looked up from germline, CDR1 is ENHRY and CDR2 is SYGVKD. These data come from a study of T cell repertoires in cytomegalovirus infection. Study-level information: Recently identified HLA-C-restricted and well-studied HLA-B-restricted CMV epitopes were used. CMV infection and matching HLA type were both indicated by public TCR beta signatures.

TCRdb reprocessed the reads via MiXCR and lists one record per CDR3 protein. Among about 890,000 distinct CDR3 sequences listed, around 30% were seen once. This TCR derives from a human donor in good health (CMV status not recorded). Some clones in this sample may be carry-over from other donors' samples. The material sequenced was cultured CD8+ T cells from PBMCs, taken from culture after CMV antigen stimulation. The chain couples TRBV10-3 to TRBJ2-7; tentatively, D is TRBD1 (6 bases). CDR3 amino acids: CASQPGHLYEQYV. The CDR3 coding sequence is TGTGCCAGCCAACCGGGACATCTCTACGAGCAGTACGTC.